The 17 T cell receptor beta chains below come from one sample, sequenced in a study of cytomegalovirus exposure and HLA in healthy donors. PCR used 60 Vbeta primers and 13 Jbeta primers. Profiled with immunoSEQ multiplex PCR; TCRdb holds only in-frame clones, not every one. The sample yields over 95,000 clones, 76% seen once. The sample taken for sequencing was PBMCs. These receptors all come from a man aged 40-49 years in good health and CMV-seronegative.

This rearrangement joins TRBV5-6 to TRBJ1-4; D is unclear. The length of the CDR3 is 15 residues. V was cut by 4 bases and J by 7 bases, with 17 bases left in between. Germline CDR1 is SGHDT and CDR2 is YYEEEE. CDR3 amino acids: CASSDMVAASEKLFF. DNA of the CDR3: TGTGCCAGCAGCGATATGGTGGCGGCTAGTGAAAAACTGTTTTTT.

The V call is TRBV18, the J call TRBJ2-5; D is perhaps TRBD2 (5 bases). The V end lost 4 bases, the J end lost 2 bases, and 11 bases lay between the germline ends. This CDR3 is 14 amino acids long. Germline CDR1 reads KGHSH; CDR2 reads LQKENI. The CDR3 spells CASSRSGGQETQYF. CDR3 DNA sequence: TGTGCCAGCTCACGGTCAGGAGGTCAAGAGACCCAGTACTTC.

The chain recombines TRBV7-6 with TRBJ1-1; D unclear. Deletions cut 6 bases from V and 0 bases from J, with 11 bases between. CDR3 length: 14 residues. Germline V lookup: CDR1 SGHVS, CDR2 FNYEAQ. The CDR3 reads CASRYPGVNTEAFF. The CDR3 DNA sequence: TGTGCCAGCAGATACCCCGGGGTGAACACTGAAGCTTTCTTT.

J is TRBJ1-2 and V is TRBV30, with a tentative D call TRBD1 (5 bases). The germline V and J ends were trimmed by 0 bases and 4 bases, with 9 bases remaining between them. The CDR3 extends over 13 amino acids. Germline V gives CDR1 GTSNPN, CDR2 SVGIG (reference sequence). The CDR3, as DNA: TGTGCCTGGAGTGTACAGGCCCCCTATGGCTACACCTTC. This codes for CAWSVQAPYGYTF.

The chain joins TRBV5-1 to TRBJ2-5; D may be TRBD2 (6 bases). Germline values: CDR1 SGHRS, CDR2 YFSETQ. V lost 4 bases to trimming and J lost 7 bases, with 14 bases between them. The CDR3 has 13 amino acids. The CDR3 DNA sequence: TGCGCCAGCAGCACTTCGGGGGTCGGGACCCAGTACTTC. Protein sequence: CASSTSGVGTQYF.

The table lists this clone with a few counts. V usage is TRBV7-2 and J usage is TRBJ1-1; 7 bases are a match to TRBD1. Trimming took 2 bases from V and 1 from J; bases not matched to a gene: 10. The CDR3 has 17 residues. Germline V CDR1 and CDR2: SGHTA, FQGNSA. The CDR3 spells CASSLSPPGQTNTEAFF. The CDR3, as DNA: TGTGCCAGCAGCTTAAGTCCTCCGGGACAGACGAACACTGAAGCTTTCTTT.

This sequence joins TRBV6-5 and TRBJ2-2; TRBD2 aligns across 8 bases. This CDR3 comprises 15 residues. Trimming at V came to 5 bases and at J to 3 bases, leaving 5 bases not matched to a gene. Germline V CDR1 and CDR2: MNHEY, SVGAGI. This CDR3 reads CASSTLGLDTGELFF. CDR3 coding DNA: TGTGCCAGCAGTACGTTGGGACTAGACACCGGGGAGCTGTTTTTT.

Points on this clone: No conserved phenylalanine or tryptophan is present at the end of the CDR3, so a read error is the likely explanation. The chain recombines TRBV4-2 with TRBJ1-2; D is uncertain. V lost 0 bases and J lost 2, with 7 bases in between. CDR1 and CDR2 from the germline V gene are LGHNA and YNFKEQ. The CDR3 is 14 amino acids. CDR3 sequence reads: CASSQDDGNYGYTL. The CDR3 nucleotides read TGTGCCAGCAGCCAAGACGACGGCAACTATGGCTACACCCTC.

This chain uses TRBV7-3 with TRBJ2-2, with 12 bases lining up with TRBD2. The CDR3 is made up of 15 amino acids. The trim removed 3 bases at V and 4 bases at J, leaving 0 bases unmatched. Germline V gives CDR1 SGHTA, CDR2 FQGTGA. The CDR3 sequence is CASSLTSGGTGELFF. In DNA, the CDR3 is TGTGCCAGCAGCTTGACTAGCGGGGGCACCGGGGAGCTGTTTTTT.

The chain links TRBV27 to TRBJ1-1, with D unresolved. Germline CDR1 MNHEY, CDR2 SMNVEV (reference sequence). Trimming took 2 bases from V and 6 from J, leaving 22 bases between them. CDR3 size: 17 residues. This CDR3 is CASSLVHTSRSSAEAFF. CDR3 DNA: TGTGCCAGCAGTTTAGTTCATACATCTCGGAGCTCGGCTGAAGCTTTCTTT.

This chain uses TRBV19 with TRBJ2-1, with D perhaps TRBD1 (6 bases). From germline, CDR1 is LNHDA and CDR2 SQIVND (reference sequence). Trimming shortened V by 6 bases and J by 9 bases, and 12 bases separated the two germline ends. The CDR3 is 12 residues long. The CDR3 nucleotides are TGTGCCAGTAGCCCGGACAGATTTGAGCAGTTCTTC. This codes for CASSPDRFEQFF.

V is TRBV9 and J is TRBJ1-5, with no clear D. CDR3 length: 13 residues. Trimming took 4 bases from V and 6 from J, leaving 11 bases between them. Germline lookup yields CDR1 SGDLS and CDR2 YYNGEE. As DNA, the CDR3 is TGTGCCAGCAGCCCCAGCGCGGGTCAGCCCCAGCATTTT. Protein: CASSPSAGQPQHF.

V is TRBV19 and J is TRBJ2-5; 8 bases agree with TRBD2. Trimming took 5 bases from V and 6 from J; bases not matched to a gene: 8. Germline CDR1 and CDR2: LNHDA and SQIVND (reference sequence). The length of the CDR3 is 14 residues. This CDR3 is CASSSSGSRKTQYF. The CDR3 region has the DNA TGTGCCAGTAGTTCTAGCGGGTCTCGAAAGACCCAGTACTTC.

J is TRBJ2-1 and V is TRBV19, with a tentative D call TRBD2 (6 bases). CDR3 size: 14 residues. Germline V gives CDR1 LNHDA, CDR2 SQIVND (reference sequence). Between the trimmed V and J ends, which lost 4 bases and 2 bases, there was a span of 9 bases. This CDR3 reads CASSSGGTYNEQFF. As DNA, the CDR3 is TGTGCCAGTAGTAGTGGCGGGACCTACAATGAGCAGTTCTTC.

This sequence joins TRBV6-6 and TRBJ2-2; D is unclear. Deletions cut 2 bases from V and 8 bases from J, with 6 bases between. Germline V lookup: CDR1 MNHNY, CDR2 SVGAGI (reference sequence). This CDR3 contains 12 residues. The CDR3 reads CASSYPSGELFF. CDR3 sequence (DNA): TGTGCCAGCAGTTACCCCTCGGGGGAGCTGTTTTTT.

The genes are TRBV6-5 and TRBJ2-7; 12 bases match TRBD1. Germline lookup yields CDR1 MNHEY and CDR2 SVGAGI. J gave up 5 bases and V 4 bases, and 6 bases lay outside the gene matches. The CDR3 is 15 residues long. CDR3 region: CASSSNRDRGHEQYF. In DNA form, the CDR3 reads TGTGCCAGCAGTTCCAACCGGGACAGGGGGCACGAGCAGTACTTC.

The V gene is TRBV28, the J gene TRBJ1-2, with D unresolved. V was cut by 2 bases and J by 4 bases, with 11 bases left in between. CDR3 length: 14 amino acids. CDR1 and CDR2 (germline): MDHEN, SYDVKM. This chain's CDR3 is CASSLIRDSYGYTF. The CDR3 nucleotides read TGTGCCAGCAGTTTAATCCGGGATAGCTATGGCTACACCTTC.